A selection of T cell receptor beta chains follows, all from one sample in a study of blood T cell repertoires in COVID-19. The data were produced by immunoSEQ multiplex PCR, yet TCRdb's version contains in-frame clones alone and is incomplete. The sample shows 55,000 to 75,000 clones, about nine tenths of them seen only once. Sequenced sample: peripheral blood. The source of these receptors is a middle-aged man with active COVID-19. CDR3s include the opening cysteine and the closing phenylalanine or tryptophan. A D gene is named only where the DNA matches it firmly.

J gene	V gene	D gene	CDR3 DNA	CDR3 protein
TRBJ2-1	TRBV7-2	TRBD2	TGTGCCAGCAGAGGTTCGACTAGCGGGAGATACAATGAGCAGTTCTTC	CASRGSTSGRYNEQFF
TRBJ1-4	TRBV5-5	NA	TGTGCCAGCAGCTCGCTTGCTGGGCAGGGTGGAAAACTGTTTTTT	CASSSLAGQGGKLFF
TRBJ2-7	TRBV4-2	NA	TGTGCCAGCAGCCAAGCAATCAGTTACGAGCAGTACTTC	CASSQAISYEQYF
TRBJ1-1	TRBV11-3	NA	TGTGCCAGCAGCTTGGAGCCGAACACTGAAGCTTTCTTT	CASSLEPNTEAFF
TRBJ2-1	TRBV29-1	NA	TGCAGCGTTGGGAGCGGGTTCGTCCACAATGAGCAGTTCTTC	CSVGSGFVHNEQFF
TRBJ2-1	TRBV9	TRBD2	TGTGCCAGCAGCGTAAACCCCCGCGGGAGGGTTGGGAATGAGCAGTTCTTC	CASSVNPRGRVGNEQFF
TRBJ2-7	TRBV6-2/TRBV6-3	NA	TGTGCCAGCAGTTTTGCGCCCTCCTACGAGCAGTACTTC	CASSFAPSYEQYF
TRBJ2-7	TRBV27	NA	TGTGCCAGCAGTTTATCGAGACACAGGGACCACGAGCAGTACTTC	CASSLSRHRDHEQYF
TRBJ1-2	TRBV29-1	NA	TGCAGCGTTGAAGATTCCGGTAGGCAGGGGCTTGGTGGCTACACCTTC	CSVEDSGRQGLGGYTF
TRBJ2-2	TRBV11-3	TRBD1	TGTGCCAGCAGATTGAGACAGGGTAACACCGGGGAGCTGTTTTTT	CASRLRQGNTGELFF
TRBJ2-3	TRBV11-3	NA	TGTGCCAGCAGCTTAGGGTCGGCAGATACGCAGTATTTT	CASSLGSADTQYF